The 28 T cell receptor beta chains reported below all come from one sample, sequenced in a study of blood T cell repertoires in COVID-19. Data came from immunoSEQ multiplex PCR; TCRdb stores just in-frame clones and leaves some out. The sample has 250,000 or so clones, just over 85% seen once; the top ten hold around 3%. Specimen: peripheral blood. Receptors originate from a woman under 40 with active or convalescent COVID-19.

A single count supports this clone. The chain uses TRBV5-6 and TRBJ1-1; no clear D gene. CDR1 is SGHDT and CDR2 is YYEEEE in the germline V gene. This CDR3 is 16 amino acids long. Trimming pared 1 base from V and 3 bases from J, leaving 16 bases between. DNA of the CDR3: TGTGCCAGCAGCTTGAAGTGGCCAGGATTATACACTGAAGCTTTCTTT. Amino acid sequence: CASSLKWPGLYTEAFF.

The chain couples TRBV4-1 to TRBJ1-5; D is perhaps TRBD1 (5 bases). V was trimmed by 0 bases and J by 6 bases, leaving 12 bases between them. Germline assignment: CDR1 MGHRA and CDR2 YSYEKL. The CDR3 contains 15 residues. The CDR3 loop is CASSQDRARSQPQHF. The CDR3, as DNA: TGCGCCAGCAGCCAAGACAGGGCAAGGAGTCAGCCCCAGCATTTT.

The chain uses TRBV28 and TRBJ1-3, with TRBD1 as a possible D gene (6 bases). V was pared by 4 bases and J by 7 bases, with 23 bases between. From germline, CDR1 is MDHEN and CDR2 SYDVKM. The CDR3 covers 17 residues. CDR3 residues: CASSSFRGQMLRNTIYF. In DNA, the CDR3 is TGTGCCAGCAGTTCCTTTCGAGGACAGATGCTTAGGAACACCATATATTTT.

V usage is TRBV3-1 (or the pseudogene TRBV3-2) and J usage is TRBJ2-1; possibly TRBD1 for D (6 bases). The CDR3 extends over 15 amino acids. Germline V gene data show CDR1 as LGHDT and CDR2 as YNNKEL (reference sequence). V was trimmed by 2 bases and J by 7 bases, leaving 15 bases between them. The CDR3 here is CASSQFVQGGNEQFF. In DNA, the CDR3 is TGTGCCAGCAGCCAATTTGTACAGGGCGGGAATGAGCAGTTCTTC.

The chain employs TRBV5-1 and TRBJ1-2; D is unclear. Trimming removed 1 base at V and 7 bases at J, with 8 bases between. This CDR3 region has 12 residues. The germline CDR1 and CDR2 sequences are SGHRS and YFSETQ. The chain's CDR3 is CASSLNFGGYTF. Written as DNA, the CDR3 is TGCGCCAGCAGCTTGAATTTCGGTGGCTACACCTTC.

The V and J genes are TRBV6-5 and TRBJ1-1; D is perhaps TRBD1 (5 bases). With 6 bases removed from V and 5 bases from J, the gap between germline ends came to 19 bases. The CDR3 contains 15 residues. CDR1 is MNHEY and CDR2 is SVGAGI in the germline V gene. DNA of the CDR3: TGTGCCAGCAGCTCAGGGCGCCTTATAAGGACTGAAGCTTTCTTT. This encodes CASSSGRLIRTEAFF.

The chain uses TRBV7-9 and TRBJ1-6, with a weak D call TRBD1 (5 bases). The CDR3 extends over 14 amino acids. V lost 3 bases and J lost 6, with 9 bases in between. Germline V gives CDR1 SEHNR, CDR2 FQNEAQ (reference sequence). CDR3 amino acids: CASSFQGLNSPLHF. The CDR3 DNA is TGTGCCAGCAGCTTTCAGGGCCTTAATTCACCCCTCCACTTT.

The chain recombines TRBV7-8 with TRBJ2-2, with TRBD2 identical over 8 bases. This CDR3 is 15 amino acids long. V trimming: 1 base; J trimming: 7 bases; junction bases outside the gene matches: 5. Germline V gene sequence: CDR1 SGHVS, CDR2 FQNEAQ. The CDR3 region is CASSLVGGAGGELFF. In nucleotides, the CDR3 is TGTGCCAGCAGCTTAGTCGGGGGGGCCGGCGGGGAGCTGTTTTTT.

The gene calls are TRBV7-2 and TRBJ1-2; D possibly corresponds to TRBD1 (5 bases). V was pared by 1 base and J by 0 bases, with 9 bases between. This CDR3 contains 15 residues. Germline-derived CDR1 and CDR2 are SGHTA and FQGNSA. The CDR3: CASSLDGGANYGYTF. CDR3 DNA sequence: TGTGCCAGCAGCTTAGATGGGGGGGCTAACTATGGCTACACCTTC.

The chain uses TRBV5-5 and TRBJ2-3; 10 nucleotides match TRBD2. The junction had 6 bases not matched to a gene; V was cut back by 1 base and J by 4 bases. Germline values: CDR1 SGHKS, CDR2 YYEKEE (reference sequence). This CDR3 has 16 residues. The CDR3 DNA reads TGTGCCAGCAGCTTGCGGCCTAGCGGGGGTCCAGATACGCAGTATTTT. Translated, it gives CASSLRPSGGPDTQYF.

The V and J genes are TRBV21-1 and TRBJ2-7; the table calls TRBD2, which could not be checked here. TRBV21-1 is assigned pseudogene status. This CDR3 has 12 amino acids. For the CDR3, the DNA is TGTGCCAGCAGCAGGAGAGGGTACGAGCAGTACTTC. This encodes CASSRRGYEQYF.

J is TRBJ1-1 and V is TRBV5-5; no clear D gene. The V end lost 0 bases, the J end lost 2 bases, and 11 bases lay between the germline ends. Germline V lookup: CDR1 SGHKS, CDR2 YYEKEE (reference sequence). The CDR3 runs to 15 residues. The CDR3 sequence: CASSLAASPNTEAFF. The CDR3 region has the DNA TGTGCCAGCAGCTTGGCAGCGTCACCCAACACTGAAGCTTTCTTT.

The rearrangement uses TRBV5-1 and TRBJ1-1, with 7 bases fitting TRBD1. The CDR3 sequence is 13 residues long. Germline V gives CDR1 SGHRS, CDR2 YFSETQ. Trimming cost V 4 bases and J 4 bases; bases outside gene matches: 4. CDR3 in amino acids: CASSTGAGTEAFF. CDR3 nucleotides: TGCGCCAGCAGCACAGGGGCGGGCACTGAAGCTTTCTTT.

The rearrangement uses TRBV12-3 or TRBV12-4 and TRBJ2-3; a weak D match, TRBD2 (7 bases). V lost 7 bases, J lost 5 bases, and 13 bases lay in between. The CDR3 spans 13 residues. The chain's CDR3 is CASNRGAGDTQYF. The CDR3 DNA sequence: TGTGCCAGCAATCGGGGGGCCGGAGATACGCAGTATTTT.

The rearrangement uses TRBV6-5 and TRBJ2-7, with a possible D match to TRBD1 (7 bases). The CDR3 has 12 residues. Trimming removed 8 bases from V and 4 bases from J, with 12 bases in between. Germline V gives CDR1 MNHEY, CDR2 SVGAGI. Written as DNA, the CDR3 is TGTGCCAGCGGGGGGACAGTATACGAGCAGTACTTC. Residues: CASGGTVYEQYF.

The genes are TRBV27 and TRBJ2-3; TRBD1 aligns across 8 bases. This CDR3 has 16 residues. The germline V gene has CDR1 MNHEY and CDR2 SMNVEV (reference sequence). V dropped 5 bases and J dropped 2; count of bases not matched to a gene: 9. The CDR3 loop is CASSPGQGGDTDTQYF. As DNA, the CDR3 is TGTGCCAGCAGTCCTGGACAGGGCGGGGACACAGATACGCAGTATTTT.

This clone has only a few counts. This CDR3 reads CAISRGTSGGTDTQYF. CDR3 nucleotides: TGTGCCATCAGCAGAGGGACTAGCGGGGGCACAGATACGCAGTATTTT. V gene TRBV10-3 combines with J gene TRBJ2-3; 13 bases are shared with TRBD2. The CDR3 has 16 residues. J gave up 1 base and V 6 bases, and 4 bases lay outside the gene matches. Germline loops: CDR1 ENHRY, CDR2 SYGVKD.

The chain joins TRBV5-1 to TRBJ2-3, with 8 bases matching TRBD1. The CDR3 runs 18 residues. Trimming took 0 bases from V and 5 from J; bases not matched to a gene: 14. Germline V gene lookup returns CDR1 SGHRS and CDR2 YFSETQ. The CDR3, as DNA: TGCGCCAGCAGCTTGGCCCCCCCCGGGACAGGCCCCGGAGATACGCAGTATTTT. Residues: CASSLAPPGTGPGDTQYF.

In nucleotides, the CDR3 is TGTGCCAGCAGCGTAGTAGGGGGATCAGATACGCAGTATTTT. It codes for CASSVVGGSDTQYF. J is TRBJ2-3 and V is TRBV9; a possible D gene is TRBD1 (6 bases). Between the trimmed V and J ends, which lost 0 bases and 4 bases, there was a span of 9 bases. This CDR3 region has 14 residues. Germline assignment: CDR1 SGDLS and CDR2 YYNGEE. The full variable domain, rest sourced from reference TRBV9 and TRBJ2-3, is DSGVTQTPKHLITATGQRVTLRCSPRSGDLSVYWYQQSLDQGLQFLIQYYNGEERAKGNILERFSAQQFPDLHSELNLSSLELGDSALYFCASSVVGGSDTQYFGPGTRLTVL.

CDR3 bases: TGTGCCAGCAGTACTACGAGGGGGGGTCAAGAGACCCAGTACTTC. Translation: CASSTTRGGQETQYF. The rearrangement joins TRBV6-2 or TRBV6-3 to TRBJ2-5, with TRBD2 as a possible D gene (7 bases). V was trimmed by 5 bases and J by 2 bases, leaving 15 bases between them. The CDR3 sequence is 15 residues long. Germline V gene sequence: CDR1 MNHEY, CDR2 SVGEGT.

The rearrangement uses TRBV28 and TRBJ2-2; possible D gene TRBD1, 5 bases. From germline, CDR1 is MDHEN and CDR2 SYDVKM. The CDR3 runs to 13 residues. Trimming stripped 3 bases from V and 4 bases from J, with 6 bases between. The CDR3 sequence: CASSFQGTGELFF. CDR3 coding DNA: TGTGCCAGCAGTTTCCAGGGCACCGGGGAGCTGTTTTTT.

The rearrangement joins TRBV7-5 to TRBJ1-5; no DNA check was done on the table's D call, TRBD1. TRBV7-5 is a documented pseudogene. This CDR3 has 15 residues. The CDR3 DNA sequence: TGTGCCAGAAGCCCAAGACAGGGAAGGGATCAGCCCCAGCATTTT. Amino acid sequence: CARSPRQGRDQPQHF.

The chain joins TRBV27 to TRBJ2-3, with D perhaps matching TRBD1 (5 bases). The germline V gene has CDR1 MNHEY and CDR2 SMNVEV (reference sequence). This CDR3 has 13 amino acids. Deletions cut 8 bases from V and 0 bases from J, with 9 bases between. The CDR3 loop is CASGHPSTDTQYF. The CDR3 nucleotides are TGTGCCAGCGGACATCCTAGCACAGATACGCAGTATTTT.

The chain uses TRBV2 and TRBJ2-5; 9 nucleotides match TRBD2. This CDR3 has 16 amino acids. Germline V gives CDR1 SNHLY, CDR2 FYNNEI. V was clipped by 4 bases and J by 5 bases; unmatched bases: 11. The CDR3 sequence: CASSGLRRGGRETQYF. The CDR3 coding sequence is TGTGCCAGCAGTGGCCTTCGGCGGGGGGGCCGTGAGACCCAGTACTTC.

The chain carries TRBV2 and TRBJ1-2, with unresolved D. V lost 4 bases to trimming and J lost 1 base, with 10 bases between them. Germline-derived CDR1 and CDR2 are SNHLY and FYNNEI. The CDR3 extends over 14 amino acids. This CDR3 is CASSGEALNYGYTF. The CDR3 DNA follows: TGTGCCAGCAGTGGGGAGGCTCTTAACTATGGCTACACCTTC.

The chain links TRBV27 to TRBJ1-3; TRBD1 matches at 10 bases. The CDR3 consists of 16 residues. V dropped 3 bases and J dropped 2; count of bases not matched to a gene: 4. The germline V gene encodes CDR1 MNHEY and CDR2 SMNVEV (reference sequence). The CDR3 loop is CASSFLGTGAGNTIYF. The CDR3 DNA sequence: TGTGCCAGCAGTTTCTTGGGGACAGGGGCTGGAAACACCATATATTTT.

The chain has TRBV12-3 or TRBV12-4 and TRBJ1-1; 7 bases agree with TRBD1. The CDR3 loop spans 12 amino acids. Trimming removed 3 bases from V and 11 bases from J; junction bases left unmatched: 6. The CDR3 nucleotides read TGTGCCAGCAGTTTGGCAGGGGGGTTGGCTTTCTTT. Its protein product is CASSLAGGLAFF.

The V call is TRBV5-4, the J call TRBJ2-7; D is perhaps TRBD1 (5 bases). V was clipped by 4 bases and J by 2 bases, with 13 bases between them. The germline V gene encodes CDR1 SGHNT and CDR2 YYREEE (reference sequence). This CDR3 contains 14 residues. CDR3 bases: TGTGCCAGCAGCCCGCGTGACAGAACCTACGAGCAGTACTTC. It codes for CASSPRDRTYEQYF.